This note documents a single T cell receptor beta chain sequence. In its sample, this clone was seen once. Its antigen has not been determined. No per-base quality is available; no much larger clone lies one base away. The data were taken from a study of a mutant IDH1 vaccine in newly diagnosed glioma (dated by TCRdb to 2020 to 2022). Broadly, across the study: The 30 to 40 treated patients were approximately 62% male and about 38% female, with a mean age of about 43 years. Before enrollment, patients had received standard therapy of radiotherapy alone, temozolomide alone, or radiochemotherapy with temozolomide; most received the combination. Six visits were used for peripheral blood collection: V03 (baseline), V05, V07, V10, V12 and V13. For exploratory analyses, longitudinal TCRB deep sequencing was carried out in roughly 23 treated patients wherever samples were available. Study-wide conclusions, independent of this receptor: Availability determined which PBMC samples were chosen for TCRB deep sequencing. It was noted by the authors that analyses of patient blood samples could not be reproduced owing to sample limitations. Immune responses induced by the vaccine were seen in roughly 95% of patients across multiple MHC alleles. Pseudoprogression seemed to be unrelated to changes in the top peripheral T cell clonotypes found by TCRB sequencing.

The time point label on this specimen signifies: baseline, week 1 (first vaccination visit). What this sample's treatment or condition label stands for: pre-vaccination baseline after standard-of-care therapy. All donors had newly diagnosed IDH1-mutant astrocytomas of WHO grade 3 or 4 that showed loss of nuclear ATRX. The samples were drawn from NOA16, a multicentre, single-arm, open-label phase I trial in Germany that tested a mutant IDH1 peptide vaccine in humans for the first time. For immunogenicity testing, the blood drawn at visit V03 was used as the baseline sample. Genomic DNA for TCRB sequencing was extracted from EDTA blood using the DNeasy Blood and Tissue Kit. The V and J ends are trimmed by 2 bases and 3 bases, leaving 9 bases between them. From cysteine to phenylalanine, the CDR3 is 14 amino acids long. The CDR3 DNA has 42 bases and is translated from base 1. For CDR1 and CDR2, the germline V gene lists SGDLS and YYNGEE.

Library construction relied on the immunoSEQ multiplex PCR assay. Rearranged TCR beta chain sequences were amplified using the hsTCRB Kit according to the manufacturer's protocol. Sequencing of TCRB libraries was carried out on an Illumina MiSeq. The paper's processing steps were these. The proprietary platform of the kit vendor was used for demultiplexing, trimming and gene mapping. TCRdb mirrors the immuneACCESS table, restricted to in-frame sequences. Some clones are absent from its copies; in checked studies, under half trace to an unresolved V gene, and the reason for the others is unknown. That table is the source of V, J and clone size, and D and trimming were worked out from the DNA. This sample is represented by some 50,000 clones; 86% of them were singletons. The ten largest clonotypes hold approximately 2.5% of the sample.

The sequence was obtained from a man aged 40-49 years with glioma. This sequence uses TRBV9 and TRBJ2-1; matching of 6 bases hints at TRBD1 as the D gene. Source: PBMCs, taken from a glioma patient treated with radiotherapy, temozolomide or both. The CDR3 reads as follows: CASSVTGNYNEQFF. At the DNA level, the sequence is TGTGCCAGCAGCGTGACAGGTAACTACAATGAGCAGTTCTTC.